Shown below are 15 T cell receptor beta chains from a single sample sequenced in a study of Tregs in tolerant kidney transplant recipients. Sequenced by immunoSEQ multiplex PCR; TCRdb stores in-frame clones only, minus some. Of approximately 47,000 clones in the sample, roughly 87% were seen once. The nonmyeloablative bone marrow transplants came from related graft donors, with transient mixed chimerism. The sequences come from CD8+ T cells from blood (PBMCs), collected 12 months after the transplant. The origin of the receptors is a human patient who received a combined kidney and bone marrow transplant. Part of the T cells may come from the graft donor.

The V call is TRBV5-1, the J call TRBJ2-2, with D possibly matching TRBD2 (6 bases). The CDR3 runs to 14 residues. Germline V gene sequence: CDR1 SGHRS, CDR2 YFSETQ. Trimming pared 1 base from V and 10 bases from J, leaving 14 bases between. The CDR3: CASSLSGGEEELFF. For the CDR3, the DNA is TGCGCCAGCAGCTTGAGTGGCGGGGAGGAGGAGCTGTTTTTT. The full variable domain, completed using reference TRBV5-1 and TRBJ2-2, is KAGVTQTPRYLIKTRGQQVTLSCSPISGHRSVSWYQQTPGQGLQFLFEYFSETQRNKGNFPGRFSGRQFSNSRSEMNVSTLELGDSALYLCASSLSGGEEELFFGEGSRLTVL.

The rearrangement joins TRBV7-9 to TRBJ2-5, with D possibly being TRBD2 (6 bases). V shed 7 bases and J shed 2 bases, with 14 bases lying between them. Germline CDR1 and CDR2: SEHNR and FQNEAQ (reference sequence). CDR3 length: 14 residues. In DNA, the CDR3 is TGTGCCAGCACGGCGGGATGGGGTCAAGAGACCCAGTACTTC. It specifies CASTAGWGQETQYF.

V gene TRBV12-5 combines with J gene TRBJ1-2; D is possibly TRBD1 (5 bases). CDR1 is LGHNT, CDR2 FRNRAP, per germline. This CDR3 region has 15 residues. Trimming pared 3 bases from V and 1 base from J, leaving 12 bases between. The CDR3 region is CASGFLDKFNYGYTF. Written as DNA, the CDR3 is TGTGCTAGTGGTTTCTTGGACAAGTTTAACTATGGCTACACCTTC.

This chain uses TRBV9 with TRBJ1-4; 7 nucleotides agree with TRBD1. Germline assignment: CDR1 SGDLS and CDR2 YYNGEE. Trimming took 0 bases from V and 5 from J; bases not matched to a gene: 4. The CDR3 has 15 residues. The CDR3 here is CASSVEGALNEKLFF. The CDR3 DNA follows: TGTGCCAGCAGCGTAGAGGGGGCATTGAATGAAAAACTGTTTTTT.

V and J are TRBV7-9 and TRBJ1-3, with 8 bases that match TRBD1. The CDR3 loop spans 16 amino acids. V was clipped by 11 bases and J by 0 bases; unmatched bases: 12. Germline assignment: CDR1 SEHNR and CDR2 FQNEAQ (reference sequence). CDR3 amino acids: CALGARGHFSGNTIYF. The CDR3 DNA is TGTGCCCTTGGAGCCAGGGGGCACTTCTCTGGAAACACCATATATTTT.

A single count supports this clone. The J gene is TRBJ1-1, the V gene TRBV5-5; no definite D call. This CDR3 has 16 residues. V lost 2 bases, J lost 5 bases, and 19 bases lay in between. Germline loops: CDR1 SGHKS, CDR2 YYEKEE (reference sequence). This CDR3 reads CASSLQGLGRVTEAFF. The CDR3, as DNA: TGTGCCAGCAGCTTACAAGGGTTAGGGAGGGTGACTGAAGCTTTCTTT.

The chain couples TRBV6-5 to TRBJ2-1; 8 bases map to TRBD2. V shed 4 bases and J 3 bases; nucleotides not matched to a gene: 8. The germline V gene encodes CDR1 MNHEY and CDR2 SVGAGI. This CDR3 is built from 16 residues. The CDR3 DNA is TGTGCCAGCAGTTCTTTAGCGGGATCCCTCTACAATGAGCAGTTCTTC. It specifies CASSSLAGSLYNEQFF.

This clone was observed a few times. The chain couples TRBV7-2 to TRBJ2-3, with D uncertain. Germline lookup yields CDR1 SGHTA and CDR2 FQGNSA. Trimming took 5 bases from V and 7 from J, leaving 7 bases between them. This CDR3 contains 11 residues. As DNA, the CDR3 is TGTGCCAGCAGCCCAGGAAATACGCAGTATTTT. Protein sequence: CASSPGNTQYF.

This sequence joins TRBV28 and TRBJ1-1, with TRBD1 identical over 7 bases. This CDR3 region has 15 residues. Germline assignment: CDR1 MDHEN and CDR2 SYDVKM. V dropped 6 bases and J dropped 0; count of bases not matched to a gene: 7. CDR3 sequence: CASSLTGMMNTEAFF. In DNA form, the CDR3 reads TGTGCCAGCAGCCTGACAGGGATGATGAACACTGAAGCTTTCTTT. Complete variable domain (other parts from reference TRBV28 and TRBJ1-1): DVKVTQSSRYLVKRTGEKVFLECVQDMDHENMFWYRQDPGLGLRLIYFSYDVKMKEKGDIPEGYSVSREKKERFSLILESASTNQTSMYLCASSLTGMMNTEAFFGQGTRLTVV.

A word on this clone: Additional DNA sequences in this sample encode the identical CDR3. This chain connects TRBV15 to TRBJ2-1; D is possibly TRBD2 (5 bases). This CDR3 is 13 amino acids long. V lost 8 bases, J lost 1 base, and 9 bases lay in between. Per the germline V gene, CDR1 is LNHNV and CDR2 is YYDKDF (reference sequence). DNA for the CDR3: TGTGCCACCTCAACTAGTTCCTACAATGAGCAGTTCTTC. It codes for CATSTSSYNEQFF.

V and J are TRBV12-5 and TRBJ2-3, with 9 nucleotides matching TRBD1. The V and J ends lost 7 bases and 3 bases, in that order; junction bases with no gene match: 11. The CDR3 has 16 residues. Looked up from germline, CDR1 is LGHNT and CDR2 is FRNRAP. CDR3 nucleotide sequence: TGTGCTAGTGCCTTCACCCGGGACAGGGTGACAGATACGCAGTATTTT. This codes for CASAFTRDRVTDTQYF.

The rearrangement links TRBV7-9 to TRBJ2-1, with 14 bases that match TRBD2. Germline V gives CDR1 SEHNR, CDR2 FQNEAQ (reference sequence). The CDR3 is made up of 15 amino acids. V trimming: 5 bases; J trimming: 8 bases; junction bases outside the gene matches: 5. CDR3 sequence (DNA): TGTGCCAGCAGCCGACTAGCGGGAGGGAGCTATGAGCAGTTCTTC. It specifies CASSRLAGGSYEQFF.

The rearrangement uses TRBV23-1 and TRBJ1-5; no reliable D call. TRBV23-1 is an open reading frame whose function is uncertain. The CDR3 runs 16 residues. With 3 bases removed from V and 1 base from J, the gap between germline ends came to 13 bases. CDR3 sequence (DNA): TGCGCCAGCAGTCATCCCCGGTCCAGGAGCAATCAGCCCCAGCATTTT. It codes for CASSHPRSRSNQPQHF.

This chain links TRBV30 with TRBJ2-1; the D gene is possibly TRBD2 (5 bases). Per germline, CDR1 GTSNPN and CDR2 SVGIG (reference sequence). Trimming removed 3 bases from V and 8 bases from J, with 5 bases in between. This CDR3 region has 10 residues. CDR3 coding DNA: TGTGCCTGGAGCGGGGATGAGCAGTTCTTC. Amino acids: CAWSGDEQFF.

The rearrangement uses TRBV7-3 and TRBJ2-5, with 10 nucleotides matching TRBD1. The germline V gene encodes CDR1 SGHTA and CDR2 FQGTGA. CDR3 size: 14 residues. V shed 4 bases, J shed 5 bases, and the junction held 4 bases outside the gene matches. In nucleotides, the CDR3 is TGTGCCAGCAGCTCCAGGACAGGGGGGGAGACCCAGTACTTC. This sequence encodes CASSSRTGGETQYF. The entire variable domain, with the rest obtained from reference TRBV7-3 and TRBJ2-5, is as follows: GAGVSQTPSNKVTEKGKYVELRCDPISGHTALYWYRQSLGQGPEFLIYFQGTGAADDSGLPNDRFFAVRPEGSVSTLKIQRTERGDSAVYLCASSSRTGGETQYFGPGTRLLVL.